The entry below describes one TCR beta chain. Its antigen remains undetermined. No much larger clone exists at a distance of one base, and base qualities are not known. The germline V gene (reference sequence) specifies LNHDA as CDR1 and SQIVND as CDR2. Trimming takes 5 bases from V and 0 bases from J, and the germline ends sit 14 bases apart. Inclusive of the bounding cysteine and phenylalanine, the CDR3 is 17 residues long. Only the CDR3 part of the read is kept: 51 bases, read in frame from the first base. Each donor gave one peripheral blood draw, averaging approximately 120 mL, which was collected into heparinised tubes. A BD FACSAria II was used to sort naive, central memory, regulatory and stem cell-like memory CD4+ T cells with a panel that included CD45RO, CCR7, CD25, CD127, CD95 and CD27. A purity above 95% was achieved for all sorted populations. PBMCs were separated immediately by Lymphoprep density gradient centrifugation and were stained directly, without being cultured. To minimize batch effects, samples were stained and sorted in pairs, one healthy donor with one patient per experiment.

This entry is derived from a study of beta chain features in type 1 diabetes (dated by TCRdb to the late 2010s). Turning to the overall study: Mean age, gender distribution, total cell number and subset yield were not different between patients and healthy donors. Across all samples, about 110 million sorted cells were examined, and cell number per subset correlated strongly with RNA yield. The study compared the TCRB repertoires of sorted circulating CD4+ T cell subsets in recently diagnosed type 1 diabetes patients with those in matched healthy donors. Regulatory and stem cell-like memory subsets were obtained from only 8 patients and roughly 8 healthy donors, while naive and central memory subsets were obtained from all 30 or so donors. General conclusions and limits of the study: In all four CD4+ subsets, TCRB CDR3 length was moderately but significantly shorter in type 1 diabetes patients. Shorter templates might have been favored by PCR, but patient and control samples were amplified and corrected together, so both groups would have been affected equally by any skew. Naive, central memory and regulatory TCRB repertoires appeared more similar among patients than among healthy donors. At VDJ recombination sites, patients with type 1 diabetes made fewer insertions and deleted more nucleotides, a pattern implying thymic rearrangement abnormalities. Sequencing cDNA rather than genomic DNA could over-represent highly expressing activated cells, although activation and CD3 levels did not differ between groups. Only small numbers of individuals were included in the HLA sub-analyses, which left unresolved whether HLA type had any influence on TCRB rearrangement.

The entire amount of isolated RNA was reverse transcribed using the High Capacity cDNA Reverse Transcription Kit, so the sequenced TCRB transcripts were expressed ones. Deep immunoSEQ sequencing was applied to naive, central memory and regulatory T cell samples, giving an average of approximately 3.8 million total reads per sample. Sorted cells were lysed in RLT buffer, and RNA was extracted using DNase-treated RNeasy Micro or Mini kits according to cell number. Each cell subset was processed on its own to prevent cross-contamination, while patient and healthy donor samples were processed together. The immunoSEQ multiplex PCR was used to amplify TCRB sequences from cDNA, generating 87-bp fragments that spanned the CDR3 region. Sequencing of the amplicons was done on the Illumina HiSeq platform. From the authors' description of their analysis: PCR bias was corrected computationally using synthetic template baselines, and reads within Hamming distance 2 were collapsed, with unmergeable singletons discarded. Reads were aligned against IMGT so that V, D and J genes, CDR3 length and insertions or deletions at six rearrangement sites could be assigned. Within each subset, clonotype counts were normalized to sorted cell number, after which true diversity and Gini coefficients were computed with the tcR R package. The overlap coefficient, calculated on TCRB nucleotide sequences, was used to measure repertoire sharing. In its TCRdb copy, this immuneACCESS table keeps in-frame sequences only and misses some clones. Where compared with another copy, unresolved V genes explain less than half of these, and the others have no known cause. V and J calls and clone size are as listed in that table; D and trimming were resolved from the DNA. The sample records 150,000 or so clones, 7% to 10% of which are singletons. In total, the top ten clones hold about 0.68% of the sample.

The chain uses TRBV19 and TRBJ2-6; the D region possibly corresponds to TRBD1 (5 bases align). The clonotype comes from a man aged 18-30 years in good health. Sequenced: central memory CD4+ T cells from blood. The nucleotide sequence reads as follows: TGTGCCAGTAGTGTATTGATACAGGCCTCTGGGGCCAACGTCCTGACTTTC. Its protein product is CASSVLIQASGANVLTF.